The next 25 T cell receptor beta chains were all read from a single sample in a study of blood T cell repertoires in COVID-19. This table comes from immunoSEQ multiplex PCR, and its TCRdb copy is limited to in-frame clones, with some not included. The sample has over 200,000 clones, around 84% seen once. The material sequenced was PBMCs or T cells enriched from blood (not recorded which). These receptors originate from a man between 40 and 49 years old who had recovered from COVID-19.

This clone showed up just once. The chain is built from TRBV28 and TRBJ1-1, with D perhaps matching TRBD1 (5 bases). The germline V gene encodes CDR1 MDHEN and CDR2 SYDVKM. This CDR3 is 15 amino acids long. Trimming pared 6 bases from V and 4 bases from J, leaving 18 bases between. CDR3 sequence (DNA): TGTGCCAGCAGGGGATCCATGGGGGGTAGCACTGAAGCTTTCTTT. Translated: CASRGSMGGSTEAFF.

The J gene is TRBJ2-7, the V gene TRBV6-6; 7 nucleotides line up with TRBD1. Germline V CDR1 and CDR2: MNHNY, SVGAGI (reference sequence). The CDR3 contains 13 residues. V lost 6 bases to trimming and J lost 3 bases; unmatched junction nucleotides: 5. The CDR3 bases are TGTGCCAGCAGCCACGGGACAGACTACGAGCAGTACTTC. It yields the protein CASSHGTDYEQYF.

The gene calls are TRBV9 and TRBJ2-1; a weak D match, TRBD1 (6 bases). Looked up from germline, CDR1 is SGDLS and CDR2 is YYNGEE. The CDR3 extends over 15 amino acids. The V end lost 4 bases, the J end lost 4 bases, and 15 bases lay between the germline ends. Written as DNA, the CDR3 is TGTGCCAGCAGCCCGACCTGGACAGCTTACAATGAGCAGTTCTTC. Its protein is CASSPTWTAYNEQFF. The full variable domain, its missing parts supplied by reference TRBV9 and TRBJ2-1, is DSGVTQTPKHLITATGQRVTLRCSPRSGDLSVYWYQQSLDQGLQFLIQYYNGEERAKGNILERFSAQQFPDLHSELNLSSLELGDSALYFCASSPTWTAYNEQFFGPGTRLTVL.

This chain joins TRBV19 and TRBJ2-7, with a weak D call TRBD1 (6 bases). Trimming took off 7 bases at V and 2 bases at J, with 15 bases between the two ends. Germline V gene sequence: CDR1 LNHDA, CDR2 SQIVND (reference sequence). The CDR3 has 14 amino acids. CDR3 sequence: CASKTGTFPYEQYF. The CDR3 region has the DNA TGTGCCAGTAAGACCGGGACATTCCCCTACGAGCAGTACTTC.

The chain links TRBV5-1 to TRBJ2-1, with 7 bases that match TRBD2. The germline V gene has CDR1 SGHRS and CDR2 YFSETQ. J lost 5 bases, V lost 2 bases, and 4 bases had no gene match. CDR3 size: 14 residues. CDR3 sequence reads: CASSFGGFNNEQFF. The CDR3 DNA reads TGCGCCAGCAGCTTCGGGGGGTTCAACAATGAGCAGTTCTTC.

The J gene is TRBJ1-5, the V gene TRBV27; 7 positions match TRBD1. Trimming at V came to 6 bases and at J to 4 bases, leaving 12 bases not matched to a gene. The germline CDR1 and CDR2 sequences are MNHEY and SMNVEV (reference sequence). This CDR3 is 16 amino acids long. In nucleotides, the CDR3 is TGTGCCAGCAGGATTCTAGGACAGGTGGAAAATCAGCCCCAGCATTTT. This gives the protein CASRILGQVENQPQHF.

The chain couples TRBV15 to TRBJ2-7, with TRBD2 matching over 12 bases. With 2 bases clipped from V and 0 bases from J, the junction kept 8 bases outside the gene matches. From germline, CDR1 is LNHNV and CDR2 YYDKDF (reference sequence). The CDR3 is 18 amino acids. The CDR3 region is CATSRSRTSGALSYEQYF. CDR3 in DNA: TGTGCCACCAGCAGATCCCGGACTAGCGGGGCTCTCTCCTACGAGCAGTACTTC.

The chain links TRBV11-2 to TRBJ1-2, with 8 bases identical to TRBD1. V shed 4 bases and J 3 bases; nucleotides not matched to a gene: 4. The CDR3 consists of 14 residues. Germline V gene sequence: CDR1 SGHAT, CDR2 FQNNGV. This CDR3 reads CASSSLTGDYGYTF. CDR3 sequence (DNA): TGTGCCAGCAGCTCCCTGACAGGGGACTATGGCTACACCTTC.

The chain has TRBV27 and TRBJ2-1; D may be TRBD2 (5 bases). Germline lookup yields CDR1 MNHEY and CDR2 SMNVEV (reference sequence). V was shortened by 7 bases and J by 1 base, with 14 bases between the two germline ends. The CDR3 is made up of 15 amino acids. The CDR3 loop reads CASTRLSRSYNEQFF. The CDR3 DNA follows: TGTGCCAGCACTCGACTATCGAGGTCCTACAATGAGCAGTTCTTC.

The chain has TRBV15 and TRBJ2-7; D unresolved. CDR1 is LNHNV, CDR2 YYDKDF, per germline (reference sequence). The V end was cut by 4 bases, the J end by 4 bases, with 11 bases between. The CDR3 is made up of 13 amino acids. The CDR3 is CATSTHAGYEQYF. The CDR3 nucleotides are TGTGCCACCAGCACCCATGCCGGGTACGAGCAGTACTTC.

This chain joins TRBV7-9 and TRBJ2-2, with TRBD1 matching over 11 bases. The CDR3 has 15 amino acids. Per germline, CDR1 SEHNR and CDR2 FQNEAQ (reference sequence). The V segment lost 8 bases and the J segment 2 bases; nucleotides outside the gene matches: 4. The CDR3 nucleotides are TGTGCCAGCCGAAGGACAGGGGGCAACACCGGGGAGCTGTTTTTT. It yields the protein CASRRTGGNTGELFF.

This clone was seen a single time. The chain uses TRBV12-3 or TRBV12-4 and TRBJ2-7; D uncertain. The CDR3 is 13 residues long. V gave up 4 bases and J gave up 6 bases, with 13 bases separating them. Written as DNA, the CDR3 is TGTGCCAGCAGTTCCCCGTCGGGTTCCGAGCAGTACTTC. The encoded protein is CASSSPSGSEQYF.

The genes are TRBV10-3 and TRBJ2-1; D not resolved. Germline V gene sequence: CDR1 ENHRY, CDR2 SYGVKD. The germline V and J ends were trimmed by 2 bases and 4 bases, with 9 bases remaining between them. The CDR3 totals 14 residues. In DNA form, the CDR3 reads TGTGCCATCAGTGAGGCCGGGTTGTACAATGAGCAGTTCTTC. Its translation: CAISEAGLYNEQFF.

CDR3 nucleotide sequence: TGTGCCAGCAGCCCCTGGAGTGGTGGCTATGGCTACACCTTC. Amino acid sequence: CASSPWSGGYGYTF. The chain joins TRBV9 to TRBJ1-2, with D unclear. This CDR3 region has 14 residues. V shed 4 bases and J shed 4 bases, with 14 bases lying between them. Germline CDR1 SGDLS, CDR2 YYNGEE.

This clone has only a few counts. The chain joins TRBV7-2 to TRBJ2-7; 8 nucleotides match TRBD1. The CDR3 loop spans 14 amino acids. Germline values: CDR1 SGHTA, CDR2 FQGNSA. The trim removed 5 bases at V and 4 bases at J, leaving 7 bases unmatched. The CDR3 bases are TGTGCCAGCAGCCCCGACAGGGGACTGTACGAGCAGTACTTC. Translating gives CASSPDRGLYEQYF.

J is TRBJ2-3 and V is TRBV3-1 (or the pseudogene TRBV3-2), with TRBD1 as a possible D gene (6 bases). The CDR3 sequence is 16 residues long. Germline assignment: CDR1 LGHDT and CDR2 YNNKEL (reference sequence). Trimming shortened V by 1 base and J by 4 bases, and 15 bases separated the two germline ends. This CDR3 is CASSQAWTENSDTQYF. The CDR3 nucleotides are TGTGCCAGCAGCCAAGCTTGGACAGAAAATTCAGATACGCAGTATTTT.

V is TRBV19 and J is TRBJ2-1, with TRBD2 identical over 12 bases. The CDR3 has 14 amino acids. Germline V gene sequence: CDR1 LNHDA, CDR2 SQIVND (reference sequence). With 5 bases clipped from V and 6 bases from J, the junction kept 2 bases outside the gene matches. The CDR3 DNA is TGTGCCAGTAGTCGACTAGCGGGAGCCAATGAGCAGTTCTTC. This translates into CASSRLAGANEQFF.

CDR3 residues: CASSPPTSGTGGTGELFF. The CDR3 DNA follows: TGTGCCAGCAGCCCCCCTACCTCCGGGACAGGGGGCACCGGGGAGCTGTTTTTT. The genes are TRBV7-6 and TRBJ2-2; 11 bases are a match to TRBD1. Germline V CDR1 and CDR2: SGHVS, FNYEAQ. This CDR3 is 18 amino acids long. J lost 4 bases, V lost 5 bases, and 12 bases had no gene match.

The chain is built from TRBV7-9 and TRBJ2-1, with TRBD2 matching 7 bases. The J segment lost 3 bases and the V segment lost 11 bases, leaving 13 bases of the junction unmatched. The CDR3 runs 15 residues. CDR1 and CDR2 (germline): SEHNR, FQNEAQ (reference sequence). DNA for the CDR3: TGTGCCTCTTCTCCTCCGGGAGGTGACTACAATGAGCAGTTCTTC. This codes for CASSPPGGDYNEQFF.

The rearrangement links TRBV30 to TRBJ1-4; 8 nucleotides line up with TRBD1. The length of the CDR3 is 13 residues. Germline CDR1 is GTSNPN and CDR2 is SVGIG (reference sequence). Unmatched junction bases numbered 8, after V lost 6 bases and J lost 8 bases. As DNA, the CDR3 is TGTGCCTGCGAGGGACAGGAGAGGGAAAAACTGTTTTTT. This sequence encodes CACEGQEREKLFF. Full variable domain (rest looked up from reference TRBV30 and TRBJ1-4): SQTIHQWPATLVQPVGSPLSLECTVEGTSNPNLYWYRQAAGRGLQLLFYSVGIGQISSEVPQNLSASRPQDRQFILSSKKLLLSDSGFYLCACEGQEREKLFFGSGTQLSVL.

The rearrangement links TRBV7-2 to TRBJ1-3; 7 nucleotides align to TRBD1. CDR3 length: 15 amino acids. Germline V gene sequence: CDR1 SGHTA, CDR2 FQGNSA. V shed 4 bases and J 4 bases; nucleotides not matched to a gene: 7. The CDR3 here is CASSWAGGTGNTIYF. CDR3 DNA sequence: TGTGCCAGCAGCTGGGCAGGGGGAACAGGAAACACCATATATTTT. The full variable domain, in which reference TRBV7-2 and TRBJ1-3 provide the parts outside the CDR3, is GAGVSQSPSNKVTEKGKDVELRCDPISGHTALYWYRQSLGQGLEFLIYFQGNSAPDKSGLPSDRFSAERTGGSVSTLTIQRTQQEDSAVYLCASSWAGGTGNTIYFGEGSWLTVV.

V gene TRBV5-1 combines with J gene TRBJ2-1; D is ambiguous. Germline CDR1 SGHRS, CDR2 YFSETQ. This CDR3 region has 15 residues. Trimming took 4 bases from V and 0 from J, leaving 11 bases between them. Written as DNA, the CDR3 is TGCGCCAGCAGCGCGACTCTGAGCTCCTACAATGAGCAGTTCTTC. This encodes CASSATLSSYNEQFF.

The rearrangement uses TRBV9 and TRBJ1-1; no firm D call. Germline CDR1 SGDLS, CDR2 YYNGEE. V lost 0 bases, J lost 0 bases, and 6 bases lay in between. The CDR3 totals 14 residues. The CDR3 bases are TGTGCCAGCAGCGTAGGCACAGTGAACACTGAAGCTTTCTTT. It specifies CASSVGTVNTEAFF.

The J gene is TRBJ1-3, the V gene TRBV29-1; the D gene is possibly TRBD1 (5 bases). CDR1 is SQVTM and CDR2 is ANQGSEA in the germline V gene. The CDR3 covers 13 residues. Trimming took off 6 bases at V and 4 bases at J, with 13 bases between the two ends. The CDR3 sequence: CSVLDRRGNTIYF. In nucleotides, the CDR3 is TGCAGCGTCCTAGACAGACGAGGAAACACCATATATTTT.

In its sample, this clone was seen a few times. CDR3: CASTSIAGGPEQFF. The DNA for the CDR3 is TGTGCCAGCACGTCGATAGCGGGAGGGCCGGAGCAGTTCTTC. This chain joins TRBV6-5 and TRBJ2-1; 11 bases fit TRBD2. CDR3 length equals 14 residues. Trimming removed 7 bases from V and 10 bases from J; junction bases left unmatched: 9. Germline V lookup: CDR1 MNHEY, CDR2 SVGAGI.